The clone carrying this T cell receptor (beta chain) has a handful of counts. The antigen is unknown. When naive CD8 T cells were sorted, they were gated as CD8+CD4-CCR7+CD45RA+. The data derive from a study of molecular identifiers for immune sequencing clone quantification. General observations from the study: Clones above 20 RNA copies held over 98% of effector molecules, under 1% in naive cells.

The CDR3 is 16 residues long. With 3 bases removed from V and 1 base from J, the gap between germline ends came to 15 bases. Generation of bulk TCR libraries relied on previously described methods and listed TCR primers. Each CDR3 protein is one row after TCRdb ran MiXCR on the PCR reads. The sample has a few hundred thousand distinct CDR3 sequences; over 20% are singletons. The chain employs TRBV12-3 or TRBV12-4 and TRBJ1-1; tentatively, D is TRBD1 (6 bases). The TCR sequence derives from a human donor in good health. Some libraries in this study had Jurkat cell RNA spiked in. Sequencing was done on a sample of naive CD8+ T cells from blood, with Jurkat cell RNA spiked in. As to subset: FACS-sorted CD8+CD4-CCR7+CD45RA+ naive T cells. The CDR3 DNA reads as TGTGCCAGCAGTTTTTCGGGGGGCCAGCCGAACACTGAAGCTTTCTTT. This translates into CASSFSGGQPNTEAFF.